Listed below are T cell receptor beta chains from one sample, sequenced in a study of blood T cells in healthy people across ages. TCRdb passed the 5' RACE reads through MiXCR, listing each CDR3 protein once. Of 800,000 to 950,000 distinct CDR3 sequences in the sample, roughly 50% were seen once. Sequencing was performed on blood. These receptor sequences come from a man aged 25-45 years in good health. CDR3s include the opening cysteine and the closing phenylalanine or tryptophan. Fields, in order: J gene, clone size, D gene, V gene, CDR3 protein, CDR3 DNA. A D gene is named only where the DNA matches it firmly. The size of a clone is reported for some rows only, either as once, few or many, or as a class for expanded clones.

>TRBJ2-7|few|-|TRBV7-9
CASSLVLSRIHEQYF
TGTGCCAGCAGCTTAGTTCTGAGCAGGATCCACGAGCAGTACTTC
>TRBJ2-1|-|-|TRBV7-3
CASSHPETPYNEQFF
TGTGCCAGCAGCCACCCTGAAACCCCCTACAATGAGCAGTTCTTC
>TRBJ2-3|-|-|TRBV3-1
CASSATRADTQYF
TGTGCCAGCAGCGCGACGAGGGCCGATACGCAGTATTTT
>TRBJ2-5|-|-|TRBV27
CASSLRFTEAGEETQYF
TGTGCCAGCAGTTTAAGATTCACGGAGGCTGGCGAAGAGACCCAGTACTTC
>TRBJ2-3|-|TRBD2|TRBV4-2
CASSQERSGGIYTDTQYF
TGTGCCAGCAGCCAAGAGCGTAGCGGGGGGATTTACACAGATACGCAGTATTTT
>TRBJ2-7|-|-|TRBV4-1
CASSQEGTGYSYEQYF
TGCGCCAGCAGCCAAGAAGGAACGGGTTACTCCTACGAGCAGTACTTC
>TRBJ1-1|-|-|TRBV12-3/TRBV12-4
CASSPRQAAMNTEAFF
TGTGCCAGCAGTCCAAGACAGGCCGCCATGAACACTGAAGCTTTCTTT
>TRBJ2-1|few|TRBD1|TRBV6-5
CASSPGGQGSDEQFF
TGTGCCAGCAGCCCTGGGGGACAGGGGTCCGATGAGCAGTTCTTC
>TRBJ1-2|-|-|TRBV28
CASSVNNGYTF
TGTGCCAGCAGTGTGAATAATGGCTACACCTTC
>TRBJ1-2|-|-|TRBV7-8
CASSPRTAANDGYTF
TGTGCCAGCAGCCCACGGACAGCTGCAAACGATGGCTACACCTTC
>TRBJ2-2|-|-|TRBV24-1
CATSDPGIVDTGELFF
TGTGCCACCAGTGATCCGGGGATTGTGGACACCGGGGAGCTGTTTTTT
>TRBJ2-7|few|-|TRBV9
CASSVVPGANYEQYF
TGTGCCAGCAGCGTGGTTCCGGGGGCGAACTACGAGCAGTACTTC
>TRBJ1-6|-|TRBD1|TRBV3-1
CASTPTGAGSPLHF
TGTGCCAGCACCCCGACAGGGGCGGGTTCACCCCTCCACTTT
>TRBJ2-1|-|TRBD1|TRBV7-2
CASSLGGTGGNEQFF
TGTGCCAGCAGCTTAGGCGGGACAGGGGGAAATGAGCAGTTCTTC
>TRBJ2-5|few|-|TRBV2
CASSEAGRETQYF
TGTGCCAGCAGTGAAGCGGGCCGAGAGACCCAGTACTTC
>TRBJ2-1|-|TRBD2|TRBV12-3/TRBV12-4
CASTPGGGSYNEQFF
TGTGCCAGCACCCCTGGGGGGGGCTCCTACAATGAGCAGTTCTTC
>TRBJ2-7|few|-|TRBV6-2/TRBV6-3
CASSSGDLTSYEQYF
TGTGCCAGCAGTTCTGGGGACCTGACCTCGTACGAGCAGTACTTC
>TRBJ2-5|-|-|TRBV6-5
CASSNTGTQETQYF
TGTGCCAGCAGTAACACAGGGACCCAAGAGACCCAGTACTTC
>TRBJ2-5|-|TRBD1|TRBV5-1
CASSADRLGGETQYF
TGCGCCAGCAGCGCGGACAGGTTAGGAGGAGAGACCCAGTACTTC
>TRBJ1-4|-|-|TRBV12-3/TRBV12-4
CASSFDTSSEKLFF
TGTGCCAGCAGTTTTGACACCTCTTCCGAAAAACTGTTTTTT
>TRBJ2-2|-|TRBD2|TRBV9
CASSVEVGTSPGELFF
TGTGCCAGCAGCGTAGAAGTAGGGACTAGCCCCGGGGAGCTGTTTTTT
>TRBJ2-7|-|-|TRBV15
CATSRDAPSYNEQYF
TGTGCCACCAGCAGAGATGCGCCCTCCTACAATGAGCAGTACTTC
>TRBJ2-1|few|-|TRBV9
CASSPDLRGSYNEQFF
TGTGCCAGCAGCCCGGATTTGAGGGGCTCCTACAATGAGCAGTTCTTC
>TRBJ2-7|-|-|TRBV7-9
CASSLRESSQYF
TGTGCCAGCAGCTTACGCGAGTCCTCGCAGTACTTC
>TRBJ2-1|few|TRBD2|TRBV12-3/TRBV12-4
CASSPSGGPVNEQFF
TGTGCCAGCAGTCCCAGCGGGGGGCCTGTAAATGAGCAGTTCTTC
>TRBJ1-2|-|TRBD1|TRBV12-3/TRBV12-4
CASSVDRAGGRGYTF
TGTGCCAGCAGTGTAGACAGGGCGGGTGGCCGTGGCTACACCTTC
>TRBJ2-3|-|-|TRBV14
CASRTSISTDTQYF
TGTGCCAGCAGAACAAGCATTAGCACAGATACGCAGTATTTT
>TRBJ2-3|once|-|TRBV6-1
CASSETNSLTDTQYF
TGTGCCAGCAGTGAGACGAACAGTCTCACAGATACGCAGTATTTT
>TRBJ1-6|-|-|TRBV4-3
CASSQAAPGGNSPLHF
TGCGCCAGCAGCCAAGCGGCGCCTGGGGGGAATTCACCCCTCCACTTT
>TRBJ2-5|-|-|TRBV5-5
CASSLGPRANGETQYF
TGTGCCAGCAGCTTGGGACCCAGGGCAAATGGGGAGACCCAGTACTTC
>TRBJ1-1|-|-|TRBV21-1
CASIVGGQQNTEAFF
TGTGCCAGCATTGTAGGGGGACAGCAGAACACTGAAGCTTTCTTT
>TRBJ1-5|-|-|TRBV12-3/TRBV12-4
CASSFSAGKGQPQHF
TGTGCCAGCAGTTTTTCGGCAGGGAAGGGTCAGCCCCAGCATTTT
>TRBJ2-1|few|-|TRBV29-1
CSVEDLHGGTENNEQFF
TGCAGCGTTGAAGATCTTCATGGCGGGACCGAAAACAATGAGCAGTTCTTC
>TRBJ2-7|-|-|TRBV5-1
CASRGRGHYEQYF
TGCGCCAGCAGGGGACGGGGACACTATGAGCAGTACTTC
>TRBJ2-7|-|TRBD2|TRBV5-6
CASSTKAGNSYEQYF
TGTGCCAGCAGCACCAAAGCGGGGAACTCCTACGAGCAGTACTTC
>TRBJ2-3|-|-|TRBV3-1
CASSPRQLGSDTQYF
TGTGCCAGCAGCCCCCGTCAATTGGGATCAGATACGCAGTATTTT
>TRBJ1-2|-|TRBD1|TRBV27
CASSLGPGTARGYTF
TGTGCCAGCAGTCTTGGCCCCGGGACAGCTCGTGGCTACACCTTC
>TRBJ2-7|few|TRBD2|TRBV9
CASSVGPSGFYEQYF
TGTGCCAGCAGCGTAGGACCTAGCGGCTTCTACGAGCAGTACTTC
>TRBJ2-1|-|TRBD2|TRBV20-1
CSARATGGPYNEQFF
TGCAGTGCTAGAGCGACGGGGGGGCCCTACAATGAGCAGTTCTTC
>TRBJ2-3|-|-|TRBV27
CASSFRQGADTRYF
TGTGCCAGCAGTTTTAGGCAGGGCGCAGATACGCGGTATTTT
>TRBJ1-1|-|-|TRBV6-6
CASSYMSGNTEAFF
TGTGCCAGCAGTTACATGAGTGGGAACACTGAAGCTTTCTTT
>TRBJ2-3|-|TRBD2|TRBV6-5
CASTDGTRDDTQYF
TGTGCAAGCACCGACGGGACTAGAGACGATACGCAGTATTTT
>TRBJ2-7|-|-|TRBV18
CASSPLTGAQSEQYF
TGTGCCAGCTCACCACTGACGGGGGCACAGAGCGAGCAGTACTTC
>TRBJ2-3|few|-|TRBV27
CASIASGYDTQYF
TGTGCCAGCATCGCATCAGGGTATGATACGCAGTATTTT
>TRBJ1-2|few|TRBD1|TRBV6-5
CASSYRGRVDYGYTF
TGTGCCAGCAGTTACAGGGGGCGCGTGGACTATGGCTACACCTTC
>TRBJ2-6|-|TRBD1|TRBV7-2
CASRQGAIAGANVLTF
TGTGCCAGCAGACAGGGGGCGATTGCTGGGGCCAACGTCCTGACTTTC
>TRBJ2-1|-|-|TRBV9
CASSGTGNGRGLYYNEQFF
TGTGCCAGCAGCGGGACAGGGAACGGGAGGGGGTTATACTACAATGAGCAGTTCTTC
>TRBJ2-7|few|TRBD2|TRBV12-3/TRBV12-4
CASSLRAVPGLAGVYEQYF
TGTGCCAGCAGTCTCCGAGCTGTACCGGGACTAGCGGGGGTGTACGAGCAGTACTTC
>TRBJ2-7|-|TRBD1|TRBV12-3/TRBV12-4
CASREHGTGNVEQYF
TGTGCCAGCAGGGAACACGGGACAGGGAACGTCGAGCAGTACTTC
>TRBJ2-3|-|-|TRBV20-1
CSARGSDTQYF
TGCAGTGCTAGGGGATCAGATACGCAGTATTTT
>TRBJ1-2|few|-|TRBV7-6
CATVNGLHYGYTF
TGTGCCACTGTAAACGGGTTGCACTATGGCTACACCTTC
>TRBJ2-6|few|TRBD2|TRBV4-3
CASSQGTSTSGANVLTF
TGCGCCAGCAGCCAAGGGACTAGCACCTCTGGGGCCAACGTCCTGACTTTC
>TRBJ2-1|-|-|TRBV3-1
CASSQGQATYDEQETQFF
TGTGCCAGCAGCCAAGGGCAAGCAACGTACGACGAACAAGAGACCCAGTTCTTC
>TRBJ2-1|-|TRBD1|TRBV5-1
CASSLGQNRDRGNEQFF
TGCGCCAGCAGCTTGGGGCAAAACCGGGACAGGGGTAATGAGCAGTTCTTC
>TRBJ2-3|few|TRBD2|TRBV29-1
CSVEDLYPSGEYTDTQYF
TGCAGCGTTGAAGATCTATATCCTAGCGGTGAATACACAGATACGCAGTATTTT
>TRBJ1-6|-|-|TRBV9
CASSVDLSGNSPLHF
TGTGCCAGCAGCGTAGATCTCAGTGGGAATTCACCCCTCCACTTT
>TRBJ2-5|-|TRBD1|TRBV7-8
CASSLMQGAGETQYF
TGTGCCAGCAGCTTAATGCAGGGGGCTGGAGAGACCCAGTACTTC
>TRBJ2-1|once|TRBD1|TRBV27
CASSLLPTGGLYNEQFF
TGTGCCAGCAGTTTATTGCCCACAGGGGGCCTCTACAATGAGCAGTTCTTC